Included here is one T cell receptor beta chain sequence, with context. The antigen is not known. CDR1 and CDR2 from the germline V gene are SGHTA and FQGNSA. Unmatched junction bases numbered 3, after V lost 1 base and J lost 7 bases. The CDR3 is 15 residues long. The sample belongs to a study of cytomegalovirus exposure and HLA in healthy donors. Study-wide findings and caveats: TRBV6-2, TRBV6-3 and other indistinguishable V segments were excluded. Sequencing depth across donors, presence/absence analyses assumed, was roughly uniform.

The PCR had 60 Vbeta and 13 Jbeta primers. Sequencing was performed with immunoSEQ multiplex PCR; in TCRdb, only in-frame clones are kept and a portion is missing. The sample carries under 150,000 clones, about 79% recorded once. This chain joins TRBV7-2 and TRBJ1-5; 11 bases agree with TRBD1. Source material: PBMCs. The source is a female donor in good health and CMV-seropositive. CDR3 sequence: CASSLGTGGVQPQHF. The CDR3 DNA follows: TGTGCCAGCAGCTTAGGGACAGGGGGCGTCCAGCCCCAGCATTTT.